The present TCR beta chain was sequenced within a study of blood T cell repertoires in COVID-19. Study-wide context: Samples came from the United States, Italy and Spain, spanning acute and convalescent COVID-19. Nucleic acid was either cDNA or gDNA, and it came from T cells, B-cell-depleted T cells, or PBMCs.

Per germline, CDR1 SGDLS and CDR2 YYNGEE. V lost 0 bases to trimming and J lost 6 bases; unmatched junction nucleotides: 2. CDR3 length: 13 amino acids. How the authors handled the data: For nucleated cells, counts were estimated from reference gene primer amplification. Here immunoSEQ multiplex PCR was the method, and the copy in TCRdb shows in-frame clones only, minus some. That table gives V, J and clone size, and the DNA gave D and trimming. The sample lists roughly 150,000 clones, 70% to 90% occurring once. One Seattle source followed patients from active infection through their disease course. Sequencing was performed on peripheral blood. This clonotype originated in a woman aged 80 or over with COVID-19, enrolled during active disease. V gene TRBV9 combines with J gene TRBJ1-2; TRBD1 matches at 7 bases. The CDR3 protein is CASSVGTGDGYTF. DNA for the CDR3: TGTGCCAGCAGCGTAGGAACAGGGGATGGCTACACCTTC. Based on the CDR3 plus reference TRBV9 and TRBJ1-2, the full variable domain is DSGVTQTPKHLITATGQRVTLRCSPRSGDLSVYWYQQSLDQGLQFLIQYYNGEERAKGNILERFSAQQFPDLHSELNLSSLELGDSALYFCASSVGTGDGYTFGSGTRLTVV.